This T cell receptor (beta chain) is from a study of blood T cell repertoires in COVID-19. Libraries were prepared by immunoSEQ multiplex PCR; TCRdb keeps only in-frame clonotypes and omits some of them. Of roughly 500,000 clones listed, approximately 85% are singletons. In its sample, this clone was seen a few times. The CDR3 consists of 14 residues. Looked up from germline, CDR1 is SGHDN and CDR2 is FVKESK. V dropped 0 bases and J dropped 6 bases, with 9 bases sitting between them. This chain uses TRBV14 with TRBJ2-1, with D perhaps matching TRBD1 (5 bases). Source material: peripheral blood. The source of this sequence is a human donor in a cohort sampled during active COVID-19. This CDR3 reads CASSQETALNEQFF. As DNA, the CDR3 is TGTGCCAGCAGCCAAGAGACAGCTCTCAATGAGCAGTTCTTC.